Described below is a single T cell receptor beta chain sequence and its context. Antigen unknown. From germline, CDR1 is SEHNR and CDR2 FQNEAQ (reference sequence). This CDR3 is 12 amino acids long. V lost 1 base, J lost 4 bases, and 1 base lay in between. These data belong to a study of a mutant IDH1 vaccine in newly diagnosed glioma. As for time point: week 35, safety follow-up. The study gave 300 ug of mutant IDH1 20-mer peptide per vaccine dose, with topical imiquimod. Assay used: immunoSEQ multiplex PCR; TCRdb lists only in-frame clones, some missing. Here the sample spans approximately 50,000 clones, roughly nine tenths being singletons.

This chain uses TRBV7-9 with TRBJ2-2, with unresolved D. The sample here was PBMCs, taken from a glioma patient whose treatment included an IDH1 peptide vaccine. This TCR was sampled from a man between 40 and 49 years old with glioma. This CDR3 reads CASSLGTGELFF. The CDR3 DNA follows: TGTGCCAGCAGCTTAGGCACCGGGGAGCTGTTTTTT.